A single sample gave rise to the 12 T cell receptor beta chains below, sequenced in a study of cytomegalovirus exposure and HLA in healthy donors. The repertoire was sequenced with immunoSEQ multiplex PCR; TCRdb's copy has only in-frame clones and lacks some. Altogether about 79,000 clones are present, over 85% being singletons, with the ten largest covering about 3.6%. The source material was PBMCs. The receptors originated from a young woman in good health and CMV-seronegative.

The chain couples TRBV10-3 to TRBJ2-2, with 9 positions matching TRBD1. With 7 bases clipped from V and 3 bases from J, the junction kept 3 bases outside the gene matches. Germline CDR1 is ENHRY and CDR2 is SYGVKD. There are 14 residues in the CDR3. CDR3 protein: CAIKGQGDTGELFF. CDR3 bases: TGTGCCATCAAGGGACAGGGAGACACCGGGGAGCTGTTTTTT.

The J gene is TRBJ2-7, the V gene TRBV5-1, with 11 bases that match TRBD2. This CDR3 contains 15 residues. The germline gives CDR1 SGHRS, CDR2 YFSETQ. V lost 4 bases to trimming and J lost 4 bases; unmatched junction nucleotides: 7. The CDR3 loop reads CASSTTTSGSYEQYF. CDR3 DNA sequence: TGCGCCAGCAGCACCACTACTAGCGGGAGTTACGAGCAGTACTTC.

The gene calls are TRBV10-2 and TRBJ1-5; the match to TRBD1 covers 9 bases. This CDR3 comprises 16 residues. Germline loops: CDR1 WSHSY, CDR2 SAAADI. The V segment lost 3 bases and the J segment 2 bases; nucleotides outside the gene matches: 5. The CDR3 region is CASSDVGQGRNQPQHF. As DNA, the CDR3 is TGCGCCAGCAGTGACGTGGGACAGGGTCGCAATCAGCCCCAGCATTTT.

The V gene is TRBV5-5, the J gene TRBJ2-1, with D perhaps TRBD2 (7 bases). The V and J ends lost 3 bases and 7 bases respectively, with 17 bases between them. The CDR3 totals 15 residues. CDR1 is SGHKS, CDR2 YYEKEE, per germline (reference sequence). The CDR3 sequence: CASSSLGGAPNEQFF. The CDR3 coding sequence is TGTGCCAGCAGCTCCTTGGGGGGGGCCCCTAATGAGCAGTTCTTC.

The chain employs TRBV19 and TRBJ2-7; the match to TRBD1 covers 7 bases. J was trimmed by 4 bases and V by 5 bases; bases with no gene match: 11. This CDR3 has 15 residues. Germline CDR1 reads LNHDA; CDR2 reads SQIVND (reference sequence). CDR3 DNA: TGTGCCAGTAGTTCAAACCGGGACAGTACATACGAGCAGTACTTC. Its translation: CASSSNRDSTYEQYF.

The chain combines TRBV7-6 with TRBJ2-7; D is perhaps TRBD1 (5 bases). Germline V lookup: CDR1 SGHVS, CDR2 FNYEAQ. This CDR3 has 15 residues. Trimming left V 2 bases short and J 1 base short, with 12 bases between. As DNA, the CDR3 is TGTGCCAGCAGCTTATACCTCGACAGATCCTACGAGCAGTACTTC. Residues: CASSLYLDRSYEQYF.

This clone was seen once. The rearrangement links TRBV19 to TRBJ1-1; 7 bases match TRBD1. CDR3 length: 16 residues. J gave up 0 bases and V 5 bases, and 9 bases lay outside the gene matches. Germline CDR1 LNHDA, CDR2 SQIVND (reference sequence). The CDR3 is CASSSPPTGMNTEAFF. The CDR3 coding sequence is TGTGCCAGTAGTTCACCCCCGACAGGGATGAACACTGAAGCTTTCTTT.

The chain couples TRBV10-3 to TRBJ2-1, with TRBD1 matching over 10 bases. The CDR3 spans 13 residues. Trimming took 6 bases from V and 6 from J; bases not matched to a gene: 2. Germline V gives CDR1 ENHRY, CDR2 SYGVKD. This chain's CDR3 is CAIRGQGSNEQFF. CDR3 DNA: TGTGCCATCAGGGGACAGGGGTCCAATGAGCAGTTCTTC.

The chain couples TRBV29-1 to TRBJ2-7; 9 bases agree with TRBD1. The germline V gene has CDR1 SQVTM and CDR2 ANQGSEA. J gave up 6 bases and V 7 bases, and 7 bases lay outside the gene matches. The CDR3 covers 12 residues. The CDR3: CSAGDRAGEQYF. Here the CDR3 DNA reads TGCAGCGCAGGGGACAGGGCTGGCGAGCAGTACTTC.

V is TRBV27 and J is TRBJ1-6; the D gene is possibly TRBD1 (5 bases). The V gene's germline CDR1 is MNHEY and CDR2 SMNVEV (reference sequence). The germline V and J ends were trimmed by 8 bases and 0 bases, with 17 bases remaining between them. The CDR3 extends over 17 amino acids. CDR3 nucleotides: TGTGCCAGCGGCCCCAATGGGGCCTCCTCCTATAATTCACCCCTCCACTTT. Translated: CASGPNGASSYNSPLHF.

CDR3 residues: CASSLVSGGQPQYF. The CDR3 region has the DNA TGCGCCAGCAGCTTGGTTAGCGGGGGCCAACCCCAGTACTTC. The rearrangement joins TRBV5-1 to TRBJ2-5, with 9 bases lining up with TRBD2. Germline V gives CDR1 SGHRS, CDR2 YFSETQ. The trim removed 0 bases at V and 9 bases at J, leaving 6 bases unmatched. There are 14 residues in the CDR3.

This clone was seen a single time. The CDR3 DNA follows: TGTGCCAGCAGCCCCAACAGGGGTCGCAATCAGCCCCAGCATTTT. Translating it yields CASSPNRGRNQPQHF. The genes are TRBV28 and TRBJ1-5, with 7 bases identical to TRBD1. Germline assignment: CDR1 MDHEN and CDR2 SYDVKM. The junction had 7 bases not matched to a gene; V was cut back by 6 bases and J by 2 bases. The CDR3 runs 15 residues.